These 6 T cell receptor beta chains were sequenced from one sample in a study of OX40 agonist ivuxolimab in advanced cancers. Libraries were prepared by immunoSEQ multiplex PCR; TCRdb keeps only in-frame clonotypes and omits some of them. Of about 28,000 clones in the sample, approximately 85% were seen once. Sample: CD4+ or CD8+ T cells sorted from blood, taken in a trial of the OX40 agonist ivuxolimab. These receptors were collected from an adult with an advanced solid tumor such as melanoma, head and neck, liver or kidney cancer.

The rearrangement uses TRBV5-6 and TRBJ2-7; maybe TRBD1 (5 bases). The CDR3 extends over 12 amino acids. Germline assignment: CDR1 SGHDT and CDR2 YYEEEE. V was shortened by 4 bases and J by 2 bases, with 7 bases between the two germline ends. DNA of the CDR3: TGTGCCAGCAGCGCGACAGCCTACGAGCAGTACTTC. This encodes CASSATAYEQYF.

V and J are TRBV13 and TRBJ2-1; 9 bases line up with TRBD1. After removal of 5 bases from V and 6 bases from J, the junction contained 5 bases not matched to a gene. This CDR3 has 14 amino acids. Germline V gene data show CDR1 as PRHDT and CDR2 as FYEKMQ (reference sequence). CDR3 residues: CASSPGQGVNEQFF. The CDR3 DNA sequence: TGTGCCAGCAGCCCGGGACAGGGTGTCAATGAGCAGTTCTTC.

This chain uses TRBV27 with TRBJ2-7, with 9 nucleotides matching TRBD2. V lost 5 bases and J lost 1; bases outside the gene matches: 12. This CDR3 contains 17 residues. Germline CDR1 and CDR2: MNHEY and SMNVEV (reference sequence). The CDR3 nucleotides are TGTGCCAGCAGTGATCCCTCTAGCGGGATAATTTCCTACGAGCAGTACTTC. It yields the protein CASSDPSSGIISYEQYF.

This clone has just a few counts. This chain connects TRBV7-9 to TRBJ2-1; 10 bases are shared with TRBD1. Per germline, CDR1 SEHNR and CDR2 FQNEAQ (reference sequence). V lost 4 bases to trimming and J lost 7 bases; unmatched junction nucleotides: 7. The CDR3 runs 15 residues. The CDR3 here is CASSSSGTGENEQFF. In nucleotides, the CDR3 is TGTGCCAGCAGCTCATCCGGGACAGGGGAGAATGAGCAGTTCTTC.

V usage is TRBV7-8 and J usage is TRBJ2-1; TRBD2 matches 11 bases. V lost 1 base and J lost 4; bases outside the gene matches: 6. This CDR3 region has 17 residues. Germline CDR1 is SGHVS and CDR2 is FQNEAQ. The CDR3 spells CASSLGRLAGRYNEQFF. DNA for the CDR3: TGTGCCAGCAGCTTAGGAAGACTAGCGGGAAGGTACAATGAGCAGTTCTTC.

Only a few counts were recorded for this clone. The chain links TRBV5-1 to TRBJ1-4, with TRBD1 matching 7 bases. J was trimmed by 6 bases and V by 0 bases; bases with no gene match: 5. The CDR3 is made up of 15 amino acids. Per germline, CDR1 SGHRS and CDR2 YFSETQ. As DNA, the CDR3 is TGCGCCAGCAGCTTGGGGCAGGGGGTTGATGAAAAACTGTTTTTT. It specifies CASSLGQGVDEKLFF.